What follows are 12 T cell receptor beta chains derived from one specimen sequenced in a study of T-cell reconstitution after alpha-beta-depleted transplantation in children. Preparation of the TCRbeta library used unique molecular identifiers. TCRdb called the PCR reads again in MiXCR, with one record for every CDR3 protein. This table holds 600,000 to 800,000 distinct CDR3 sequences, around 13% found once. Sequenced here: PBMCs, sampled before TCRalphabeta/CD19-depleted stem cell transplant. Source of these receptors: a girl aged 2 to 9 with congenital amegakaryocytic thrombocytopenia, due to receive a stem cell transplant.

This clonotype was seen many times. The CDR3 DNA reads TGTGCCAGCAGCCGGACACCGAATTTTGTCTATGGCTACACCTTC. Protein: CASSRTPNFVYGYTF. This rearrangement joins TRBV7-9 to TRBJ1-2, with D tentatively TRBD1 (5 bases). In germline, CDR1 is SEHNR, CDR2 FQNEAQ (reference sequence). This CDR3 comprises 15 residues. The V end lost 5 bases, the J end lost 4 bases, and 17 bases lay between the germline ends.

V is TRBV7-2 and J is TRBJ1-5; 9 bases are a match to TRBD1. CDR3 length: 15 amino acids. Germline CDR1 SGHTA, CDR2 FQGNSA. Trimming cost V 5 bases and J 7 bases; bases outside gene matches: 9. The CDR3 region has the DNA TGTGCCAGCAGCCCCGGACAGGGGTTTTACCAGCCCCAGCATTTT. Protein sequence: CASSPGQGFYQPQHF.

This clonotype appeared a few times. This rearrangement joins TRBV24-1 to TRBJ1-1; maybe TRBD1 (5 bases). V was clipped by 4 bases and J by 0 bases, with 14 bases between them. In germline, CDR1 is KGHDR, CDR2 SFDVKD. The CDR3 has 16 residues. The CDR3 is CATSEKQVPLNTEAFF. As DNA, the CDR3 is TGTGCCACCAGTGAAAAACAGGTTCCGTTGAACACTGAAGCTTTCTTT.

There are many counts of this clonotype. The chain combines TRBV12-3 or TRBV12-4 with TRBJ1-2; D gene uncertain. This CDR3 spans 11 amino acids. V lost 0 bases to trimming and J lost 8 bases, with 4 bases between them. The DNA for the CDR3 is TGTGCCAGCAGTTTAGCGTTCGGCTACACCTTC. Translated: CASSLAFGYTF.

This clonotype was recorded many times. The chain uses TRBV20-1 and TRBJ2-7; D is perhaps TRBD1 (5 bases). Trimming stripped 3 bases from V and 4 bases from J, with 13 bases between. CDR1 is DFQATT and CDR2 is SNEGSKA in the germline V gene (reference sequence). CDR3 length: 13 amino acids. CDR3 sequence (DNA): TGCAGTGCTAGCCAGGGTCTAAGGTACGAGCAGTACTTC. Amino acids: CSASQGLRYEQYF.

This clonotype was counted many times. This chain connects TRBV20-1 to TRBJ2-1; 11 nucleotides align to TRBD2. Germline V gene data show CDR1 as DFQATT and CDR2 as SNEGSKA (reference sequence). The trim removed 0 bases at V and 8 bases at J, leaving 12 bases unmatched. The CDR3 extends over 17 amino acids. DNA of the CDR3: TGCAGTGCTAGAGATATAGCGGGAGGGCCGATCTTCGATGAGCAGTTCTTC. Translating it yields CSARDIAGGPIFDEQFF.

In the case of this clonotype: At one end the junction does not follow the germline gene, possibly because of a read error. This chain connects TRBV4-2 to TRBJ2-3, with D possibly being TRBD2 (8 bases). CDR3 length: 15 residues. Germline lookup yields CDR1 LGHNA and CDR2 YNFKEQ. The CDR3 here is CASSLAGLGTDMQYF. The CDR3 coding sequence is TGTGCCAGCAGCCTAGCGGGATTAGGGACAGATATGCAGTATTTT.

This chain links TRBV28 with TRBJ2-1; TRBD2 might be the D (6 bases). Between the trimmed V and J ends, which lost 5 bases and 1 base, there was a span of 15 bases. CDR1 and CDR2 from the germline V gene are MDHEN and SYDVKM. The CDR3 sequence is 16 residues long. Here the CDR3 reads CASSRGRGISYNEQFF. The DNA for the CDR3 is TGTGCCAGCAGTCGAGGTCGCGGGATTTCCTACAATGAGCAGTTCTTC. The full variable domain, rest sourced from reference TRBV28 and TRBJ2-1, is DVKVTQSSRYLVKRTGEKVFLECVQDMDHENMFWYRQDPGLGLRLIYFSYDVKMKEKGDIPEGYSVSREKKERFSLILESASTNQTSMYLCASSRGRGISYNEQFFGPGTRLTVL.

This clonotype was observed a few times. The chain recombines TRBV18 with TRBJ2-7; D is perhaps TRBD1 or TRBD2 (6 bases each). V shed 3 bases and J shed 1 base, with 13 bases lying between them. CDR3 length: 15 residues. Germline loops: CDR1 KGHSH, CDR2 LQKENI. The CDR3 protein is CASSPNGGASYEQYF. The CDR3 bases are TGTGCCAGCTCACCCAACGGGGGCGCGTCCTACGAGCAGTACTTC.

Comments on this clonotype: The junction differs from germline at one of its ends, possibly a read error. The V call is TRBV28, the J call TRBJ2-7; the D gene is possibly TRBD2 (5 bases). CDR1 MDHEN and CDR2 SYDVKM come from the germline V gene. CDR3 size: 14 residues. The CDR3 coding sequence is TGTGCCAGCAGCGATAGCGCTATATACTACGAGCCGTACTTC. It specifies CASSDSAIYYEPYF.

This clonotype has just a few counts. The V call is TRBV7-8, the J call TRBJ2-3, with D tentatively TRBD2 (6 bases). Germline CDR1 reads SGHVS; CDR2 reads FQNEAQ. V was shortened by 4 bases and J by 2 bases, with 16 bases between the two germline ends. CDR3 length: 16 amino acids. The CDR3 reads CASSSIGGLLTDTQYF. In DNA, the CDR3 is TGTGCCAGCAGCTCAATCGGGGGACTCCTCACAGATACGCAGTATTTT.

This clonotype showed up just a few times. The V and J genes are TRBV2 and TRBJ1-1; 7 bases match TRBD1. After removal of 8 bases from V and 4 bases from J, the junction contained 16 bases not matched to a gene. This CDR3 region has 16 residues. Germline V CDR1 and CDR2: SNHLY, FYNNEI. CDR3 bases: TGTGCCAGCCACCCAGACAGGGACGTCATGGGCACTGAAGCTTTCTTT. The encoded protein is CASHPDRDVMGTEAFF.